This T cell receptor (beta chain) was recorded in a study of cytomegalovirus exposure and HLA in healthy donors. PCR amplification relied on 60 Vbeta primers (plus 13 Jbeta primers). In the original workflow: An analysis that came later counted 80 million or so unique TCR beta chains, approximately 11 million shared. Data came from immunoSEQ multiplex PCR; TCRdb stores just in-frame clones and leaves some out. The V and J calls and clone size were taken over from that table, and D and trimming were inferred from the DNA. The sample includes some 190,000 clones, 76% of them seen just once. In the case of this clone: Its antigen is currently unknown.

The study's findings and limits: Links to common viral pathogens appeared, in a later analysis, for several of the most significant clusters. In terms of immune exposure information, only CMV serostatus was available. Researchers catalogued approximately 170 TCR beta chains as cytomegalovirus-associated.

The length of the CDR3 is 12 residues. Trimming left V 6 bases short and J 10 bases short, with 13 bases between. CDR1 is MDHEN and CDR2 is SYDVKM in the germline V gene. The chain uses TRBV28 and TRBJ1-5, with D possibly being TRBD1 (6 bases). Sequenced input: PBMCs. The clonotype was recovered from a man between 18 and 35 years old in good health and CMV-seronegative. As DNA, the CDR3 is TGTGCCAGCAGGGCCGGACAGAGTCCCCAGCATTTT. It is translated as CASRAGQSPQHF.